This T cell receptor beta chain was documented in a study of CD8 T cells in ankylosing spondylitis. Study findings and constraints: Seemingly distinctive of ankylosing spondylitis blood was a TCR beta motif formed by eight highly homologous variants. Some of the motif variants had earlier been found in reactive arthritis patients' fluid and blood. CD8+ by phenotype, disease-linked clones were relatively rare in peripheral blood. As reported, disease-linked clones showed significant enrichment in matched ankylosing spondylitis synovial fluid.

Preparation of TCR beta libraries was done by quantitative 5'-RACE with molecular barcodes. One entry per CDR3 protein results from TCRdb running MiXCR on the 5' RACE reads. The sample lists some 700,000 distinct CDR3 sequences; over 15% were seen once. Note on this clonotype: Its antigen is unidentified.

Sequenced sample: blood, either unsorted or a sorted T cell fraction (not recorded which). This clonotype originated in a male donor with ankylosing spondylitis.

CDR3 in DNA: TGTGCCTGGACCCTCCGCTCTGGAAACACCATATATTTT. Translation gives CAWTLRSGNTIYF. J is TRBJ1-3 and V is TRBV30; D is undetermined. Trimming removed 4 bases from V and 0 bases from J, with 7 bases in between. CDR3 length: 13 residues. The germline CDR1 and CDR2 sequences are GTSNPN and SVGIG (reference sequence).